These 21 T cell receptor beta chains originate from one sample sequenced in a study of T-cell memory formation after mild COVID-19 (TCRdb year 2021). Library preparation was by 5' RACE. Sequencing was performed on an Illumina NovaSeq 6000. TCRdb reanalyzed the raw reads on its own, using fastp at Q25 for trimming and MiXCR for clone calling, and kept in-frame beta chains. Merged by CDR3 protein, the rows form single entries marked with the most common genes and DNA. The sample table holds about 57,000 distinct CDR3 sequences, of which more than 10% were seen once. The ten largest clones represent around 25% of the sample. The sample was PBMCs or a T cell subset sorted from them (not recorded which). The receptors were sampled from a man in his late teens or twenties who had mild COVID-19 (a few samples of this study predate the infection). The sample titles of this study are shuffled in the database, so cell type and time point are left out; the donor was told from shared clones.

The rearrangement joins TRBV4-3 to TRBJ1-1, with 7 bases lining up with TRBD1. The CDR3 is 14 amino acids. The junction had 4 bases not matched to a gene; V was cut back by 5 bases and J by 1 base. Germline V gene lookup returns CDR1 LGHNA and CDR2 YSLEER. For the CDR3, the DNA is TGCGCCAGCAGCGTAGACAGGGCGAACACTGAAGCTTTCTTT. Amino acid sequence: CASSVDRANTEAFF.

This clonotype was counted ten times or more. The gene calls are TRBV5-1 and TRBJ2-1; 7 bases are shared with TRBD2. V trimming: 0 bases; J trimming: 9 bases; junction bases outside the gene matches: 9. CDR1 is SGHRS, CDR2 YFSETQ, per germline. The length of the CDR3 is 15 residues. DNA for the CDR3: TGCGCCAGCAGCTTGGTCCCGGGACTAAGGAGTGAGCAGTTCTTC. Residues: CASSLVPGLRSEQFF.

This clonotype has at least ten counts. The chain combines TRBV7-3 with TRBJ2-5; D possibly corresponds to TRBD2 (5 bases). CDR1 is SGHTA, CDR2 FQGTGA, per germline. This CDR3 comprises 13 residues. V shed 5 bases and J shed 4 bases, with 11 bases lying between them. CDR3 in amino acids: CASSRREGETQYF. CDR3 DNA: TGTGCCAGCAGCAGGAGAGAGGGAGAGACCCAGTACTTC.

This clonotype was counted at least ten times. This chain connects TRBV4-3 to TRBJ2-3; 8 nucleotides match TRBD2. J gave up 0 bases and V 0 bases, and 5 bases lay outside the gene matches. This CDR3 contains 17 residues. From germline, CDR1 is LGHNA and CDR2 YSLEER. CDR3 amino acids: CASSQEQAGVSTDTQYF. Written as DNA, the CDR3 is TGCGCCAGCAGCCAAGAACAAGCGGGGGTTAGCACAGATACGCAGTATTTT.

This clonotype showed up just a few times. This chain connects TRBV6-1 to TRBJ2-7; unclear D gene. The CDR3 has 13 residues. V was trimmed by 2 bases and J by 6 bases, leaving 11 bases between them. Germline assignment: CDR1 MNHNS and CDR2 SASEGT. The CDR3 loop is CASSEPPLGEQYF. The CDR3 bases are TGTGCCAGCAGTGAACCCCCGTTGGGCGAGCAGTACTTC.

This clonotype was counted ten times or more. This chain links TRBV3-1 with TRBJ2-1; TRBD1 is a possible D gene (7 bases). The germline CDR1 and CDR2 sequences are LGHDT and YNNKEL (reference sequence). The length of the CDR3 is 15 residues. Between the trimmed V and J ends, which lost 3 bases and 4 bases, there was a span of 13 bases. CDR3 DNA sequence: TGTGCCAGCAGCCAGGGGACAGCGGGTTACAATGAGCAGTTCTTC. It codes for CASSQGTAGYNEQFF.

This clonotype was picked up many times. CDR3 DNA: TGCGCCAGCAGCCAAGATGGGCGGGGGAAGACTGAAGCTTTCTTT. Residues: CASSQDGRGKTEAFF. The V and J genes are TRBV4-3 and TRBJ1-1; tentatively, D is TRBD1 (5 bases). The CDR3 length is 15 residues. V lost 0 bases and J 5 bases, leaving 13 bases between the germline ends. CDR1 and CDR2 from the germline V gene are LGHNA and YSLEER.

The gene calls are TRBV4-2 and TRBJ2-3, with 8 bases that match TRBD2. V lost 4 bases, J lost 1 base, and 10 bases stayed unmatched. Germline V gives CDR1 LGHNA, CDR2 YNFKEQ. The CDR3 runs 17 residues. In DNA form, the CDR3 reads TGTGCCAGCAGCCCGGCCCCGGGGGGGAGTGGCACAGATACGCAGTATTTT. Its translation: CASSPAPGGSGTDTQYF.

The gene calls are TRBV5-1 and TRBJ2-5, with D possibly TRBD1 on 6 matching bases. From germline, CDR1 is SGHRS and CDR2 YFSETQ. V lost 4 bases and J 2 bases, leaving 15 bases between the germline ends. CDR3 length: 15 residues. The CDR3 DNA reads TGCGCCAGCAGCCTCCAGGGGCTACCTCAAGAGACCCAGTACTTC. Translated, it gives CASSLQGLPQETQYF. The complete variable domain, with remaining parts taken from reference TRBV5-1 and TRBJ2-5, reads KAGVTQTPRYLIKTRGQQVTLSCSPISGHRSVSWYQQTPGQGLQFLFEYFSETQRNKGNFPGRFSGRQFSNSRSEMNVSTLELGDSALYLCASSLQGLPQETQYFGPGTRLLVL.

The chain's CDR3 is CASNPRVQETQYF. The CDR3 coding sequence is TGTGCCAGCAACCCGCGGGTACAAGAGACCCAGTACTTC. The gene calls are TRBV7-9 and TRBJ2-5, with D perhaps matching TRBD2 (5 bases). Germline CDR1 SEHNR, CDR2 FQNEAQ (reference sequence). This CDR3 has 13 residues. Trimming removed 7 bases at V and 2 bases at J, with 11 bases between.

This chain uses TRBV12-3 or TRBV12-4 with TRBJ1-3; D remains ambiguous. The CDR3 spans 15 residues. V was shortened by 3 bases and J by 5 bases, with 14 bases between the two germline ends. The CDR3 DNA follows: TGTGCCAGCAGTTTTGTGAGGGTAGGGAGAAACACCATATATTTT. Translation: CASSFVRVGRNTIYF.

This clonotype was detected ten times or more. V and J are TRBV6-5 and TRBJ2-1; TRBD1 matches at 7 bases. Looked up from germline, CDR1 is MNHEY and CDR2 is SVGAGI. The CDR3 spans 16 residues. V shed 4 bases, J shed 0 bases, and the junction held 6 bases outside the gene matches. This chain's CDR3 is CASSSTGPSSYNEQFF. The CDR3 coding sequence is TGTGCCAGCAGTTCGACAGGGCCGAGCTCCTACAATGAGCAGTTCTTC.

This clonotype was recorded many times. This sequence joins TRBV7-2 and TRBJ2-1, with D possibly being TRBD1 (5 bases). V lost 1 base and J lost 9, with 13 bases in between. Germline CDR1 SGHTA, CDR2 FQGNSA. The CDR3 spans 14 residues. Written as DNA, the CDR3 is TGTGCCAGCAGCTTAGGGCAGGGCTCTGGTGAGCAGTTCTTC. It yields the protein CASSLGQGSGEQFF. The full variable domain, completed using reference TRBV7-2 and TRBJ2-1, is GAGVSQSPSNKVTEKGKDVELRCDPISGHTALYWYRQSLGQGLEFLIYFQGNSAPDKSGLPSDRFSAERTGGSVSTLTIQRTQQEDSAVYLCASSLGQGSGEQFFGPGTRLTVL.

This clonotype was found many times. The V and J genes are TRBV7-3 and TRBJ2-2, with D tentatively TRBD1 (6 bases). This CDR3 has 15 residues. Looked up from germline, CDR1 is SGHTA and CDR2 is FQGTGA. Trimming took 6 bases from V and 1 from J, leaving 12 bases between them. This chain's CDR3 is CASRPSRGNTGELFF. CDR3 sequence (DNA): TGTGCCAGCAGGCCGTCCAGGGGGAACACCGGGGAGCTGTTTTTT.

This clonotype was recorded a few times. The V call is TRBV27, the J call TRBJ2-5; 10 bases match TRBD2. Per the germline V gene, CDR1 is MNHEY and CDR2 is SMNVEV (reference sequence). The V gene end was trimmed by 4 bases and the J gene end by 7 bases; junction bases not matched to a gene: 18. The CDR3 runs 18 residues. CDR3: CASSSFGLAGAGSGTQYF. DNA of the CDR3: TGTGCCAGCAGTTCCTTCGGGCTAGCGGGGGCCGGTAGCGGGACCCAGTACTTC.

There are many counts of this clonotype. CDR3 sequence reads: CASSFRTTSSWETQYF. CDR3 bases: TGTGCCAGCAGCTTCCGAACGACTAGTAGTTGGGAGACCCAGTACTTC. The chain links TRBV7-2 to TRBJ2-5; tentatively, D is TRBD2 (6 bases). The CDR3 runs to 16 residues. The germline V gene encodes CDR1 SGHTA and CDR2 FQGNSA. The V end was cut by 3 bases, the J end by 5 bases, with 19 bases between.

This chain connects TRBV5-1 to TRBJ2-5; 12 positions match TRBD2. With 2 bases clipped from V and 1 base from J, the junction kept 3 bases outside the gene matches. The CDR3 contains 16 residues. CDR1 SGHRS and CDR2 YFSETQ come from the germline V gene. DNA of the CDR3: TGCGCCAGCAGCTTTGGACTAGCGGGGTTCCAAGAGACCCAGTACTTC. This translates into CASSFGLAGFQETQYF.

This clonotype was observed a few times. The V call is TRBV7-2, the J call TRBJ1-1, with 8 bases aligning to TRBD1. This CDR3 is built from 14 residues. V was pared by 6 bases and J by 8 bases, with 11 bases of the junction left unmatched. The germline V gene encodes CDR1 SGHTA and CDR2 FQGNSA. The CDR3 sequence: CASSRPGTGKEAFF. CDR3 sequence (DNA): TGTGCCAGCAGTCGACCCGGGACAGGAAAAGAAGCTTTCTTT.

This rearrangement joins TRBV20-1 to TRBJ2-3; a possible D gene is TRBD2 (5 bases). CDR3 length: 16 amino acids. The V end lost 3 bases, the J end lost 0 bases, and 16 bases lay between the germline ends. Germline lookup yields CDR1 DFQATT and CDR2 SNEGSKA (reference sequence). For the CDR3, the DNA is TGCAGTGCTAGCCTCGGACTGTTGTCTAGCACAGATACGCAGTATTTT. The encoded protein is CSASLGLLSSTDTQYF.

This clonotype occurred many times. The J gene is TRBJ2-1, the V gene TRBV7-9, with no clear D. Germline CDR1 SEHNR, CDR2 FQNEAQ (reference sequence). The V end lost 1 base, the J end lost 5 bases, and 3 bases lay between the germline ends. The CDR3 extends over 12 amino acids. CDR3 sequence reads: CASSLDHNEQFF. CDR3 DNA: TGTGCCAGCAGCTTAGATCACAATGAGCAGTTCTTC.

Many counts were recorded for this clonotype. J is TRBJ2-7 and V is TRBV7-2; no clear D gene. V was shortened by 3 bases and J by 4 bases, with 16 bases between the two germline ends. Germline V lookup: CDR1 SGHTA, CDR2 FQGNSA. The CDR3 is 15 amino acids. The CDR3 is CASSFSPEKGYEQYF. The CDR3 DNA reads as TGTGCCAGCAGCTTTAGTCCCGAGAAAGGGTACGAGCAGTACTTC.